Presented here are 2 T cell receptor beta chains from one specimen sequenced in a study of T cell changes during pregnancy in multiple sclerosis. The assay was immunoSEQ multiplex PCR, and TCRdb's table has in-frame clones only and misses some. Of 81,000 or so clones detected, over 80% appear once; the ten largest clones hold roughly 4%. Source: PBMCs, taken in the first trimester of pregnancy. The receptors originated from a female donor in good health, serving as a control in a pregnancy study. Some clones in this sample may be carry-over from other donors' samples.

V gene TRBV6-4 combines with J gene TRBJ2-1, with a possible D match to TRBD2 (6 bases). Trimming stripped 2 bases from V and 5 bases from J, with 10 bases between. CDR1 is MRHNA and CDR2 is SNTAGT in the germline V gene. This CDR3 has 14 amino acids. CDR3 sequence reads: CASSDGGAHNEQFF. The CDR3 DNA follows: TGTGCCAGCAGTGACGGCGGGGCCCACAATGAGCAGTTCTTC.

This chain joins TRBV6-1 and TRBJ2-5; 11 bases agree with TRBD2. J was trimmed by 11 bases and V by 3 bases; bases with no gene match: 5. The CDR3 covers 13 residues. Germline CDR1 MNHNS, CDR2 SASEGT. This CDR3 reads CASSETSGVPQYF. CDR3 coding DNA: TGTGCCAGCAGTGAGACTAGCGGGGTCCCGCAGTACTTC.